The 17 T cell receptor beta chains presented below share a single source sample, sequenced in a study of OX40 agonist ivuxolimab in advanced cancers. Libraries were built with the immunoSEQ multiplex PCR assay. TCRdb re-hosts the immuneACCESS table, in-frame sequences only. Its copies lack some clones; in the studies checked, an unresolved V gene accounts for under half of them, and the cause for the rest is not known. The sample has 20,000 to 25,000 clones on record, roughly 80% of them singletons. The ten largest account for roughly 14% of the sample. The sequencing used CD4+ or CD8+ T cells sorted from blood, collected in a trial of the OX40 agonist ivuxolimab. The receptor set was obtained from an adult with an advanced solid tumor such as melanoma, head and neck, liver or kidney cancer.

The V gene is TRBV4-3, the J gene TRBJ2-7; TRBD1 agrees at 9 bases. In germline, CDR1 is LGHNA, CDR2 YSLEER. The CDR3 is 18 residues long. V trimming: 3 bases; J trimming: 3 bases; junction bases outside the gene matches: 15. The CDR3: CASSQAAAGTGNFYEQYF. CDR3 coding DNA: TGCGCCAGCAGCCAGGCCGCTGCAGGGACAGGGAACTTCTACGAGCAGTACTTC.

V and J are TRBV7-9 and TRBJ2-3, with TRBD1 identical over 8 bases. V was pared by 4 bases and J by 3 bases, with 12 bases of the junction left unmatched. This CDR3 region has 17 residues. Germline V gene data show CDR1 as SEHNR and CDR2 as FQNEAQ (reference sequence). The CDR3 protein is CASSSPLSRGRTDTQYF. The CDR3 nucleotides are TGTGCCAGCAGCTCTCCCTTGAGCAGGGGGCGGACAGATACGCAGTATTTT.

The chain has TRBV5-1 and TRBJ2-6; D is perhaps TRBD1 (6 bases). Looked up from germline, CDR1 is SGHRS and CDR2 is YFSETQ. The germline V and J ends were trimmed by 3 bases and 0 bases, with 13 bases remaining between them. The CDR3 totals 17 residues. Written as DNA, the CDR3 is TGCGCCAGCAGCTCAACAGGGTACCGCTCTGGGGCCAACGTCCTGACTTTC. Translation: CASSSTGYRSGANVLTF.

This sequence joins TRBV4-1 and TRBJ2-1; D is unresolved. The ends were cut back, 0 bases at V and 6 bases at J, with 15 bases in the middle. The CDR3 loop spans 16 amino acids. CDR1 is MGHRA and CDR2 is YSYEKL in the germline V gene. CDR3 region: CASSQEFSSGGNEQFF. The CDR3 bases are TGCGCCAGCAGCCAAGAGTTTTCATCCGGCGGCAATGAGCAGTTCTTC.

The chain combines TRBV7-9 with TRBJ1-2; no firm D call. The length of the CDR3 is 13 residues. CDR1 SEHNR and CDR2 FQNEAQ come from the germline V gene (reference sequence). V lost 5 bases and J lost 3, with 10 bases in between. DNA for the CDR3: TGTGCCAGCAGCAAGATGGAGGACTATGGCTACACCTTC. Its protein product is CASSKMEDYGYTF.

The rearrangement joins TRBV19 to TRBJ1-1; TRBD1 agrees at 11 bases. CDR1 is LNHDA, CDR2 SQIVND, per germline (reference sequence). This CDR3 spans 16 amino acids. V was clipped by 5 bases and J by 4 bases; unmatched bases: 9. CDR3 sequence: CASSPFGQGAFTEAFF. CDR3 in DNA: TGTGCCAGTAGTCCTTTTGGACAGGGGGCTTTCACTGAAGCTTTCTTT.

This chain connects TRBV4-3 to TRBJ1-1; D remains unclear. V was cut by 2 bases and J by 4 bases, with 8 bases left in between. CDR1 and CDR2 from the germline V gene are LGHNA and YSLEER. There are 13 residues in the CDR3. The CDR3 DNA is TGCGCCAGCAGCCAAAGGATGGTCACTGAAGCTTTCTTT. Translation gives CASSQRMVTEAFF.

The chain combines TRBV7-9 with TRBJ1-6, with 7 bases that match TRBD1. There are 15 residues in the CDR3. The ends lost 2 bases at V and 9 bases at J; junction bases unmatched: 7. The germline CDR1 and CDR2 sequences are SEHNR and FQNEAQ (reference sequence). CDR3 in DNA: TGTGCCAGCAGCTTAACGGACAGGAGGAGTTCACCCCTCCACTTT. Protein product: CASSLTDRRSSPLHF.

This sequence joins TRBV10-2 and TRBJ2-7; weak D call: TRBD2 (6 bases). This CDR3 is built from 13 residues. V was pared by 2 bases and J by 7 bases, with 12 bases between. The germline gives CDR1 WSHSY, CDR2 SAAADI. The CDR3: CASSEGGTPEQYF. Here the CDR3 DNA reads TGCGCCAGCAGTGAGGGGGGGACGCCAGAGCAGTACTTC.

The chain carries TRBV19 and TRBJ2-7, with TRBD2 matching 8 bases. Trimming took 6 bases from V and 3 from J; bases not matched to a gene: 7. Germline V gives CDR1 LNHDA, CDR2 SQIVND (reference sequence). This CDR3 spans 14 amino acids. The CDR3 nucleotides are TGTGCCAGTAGCCTGGCCGGGACTAGCTACGAGCAGTACTTC. Translated, it gives CASSLAGTSYEQYF.

The V gene is TRBV4-2, the J gene TRBJ1-2; unclear D gene. The length of the CDR3 is 14 residues. The V gene's germline CDR1 is LGHNA and CDR2 YNFKEQ. The ends were cut back, 1 base at V and 5 bases at J, with 11 bases in the middle. DNA of the CDR3: TGTGCCAGCAGCCAAGTATCTGGAGAGTATGGCTACACCTTC. Protein sequence: CASSQVSGEYGYTF.

This chain joins TRBV25-1 and TRBJ2-1, with D uncertain. CDR3 length: 15 amino acids. The germline CDR1 and CDR2 sequences are MGHDK and SYGVNS. V was shortened by 5 bases and J by 0 bases, with 11 bases between the two germline ends. The CDR3 here is CASSNRALSYNEQFF. Written as DNA, the CDR3 is TGTGCCAGCAGTAACCGGGCCCTCTCCTACAATGAGCAGTTCTTC.

In this sample, this clone turned up once. The chain joins TRBV4-3 to TRBJ1-2; 8 bases are shared with TRBD1. The CDR3 consists of 16 residues. Germline V lookup: CDR1 LGHNA, CDR2 YSLEER. V lost 3 bases, J lost 5 bases, and 11 bases stayed unmatched. The CDR3 loop reads CASSHTLDRGDYGYTF. The DNA for the CDR3 is TGCGCCAGCAGCCATACCCTCGACAGGGGAGATTATGGCTACACCTTC.

The chain carries TRBV6-5 and TRBJ2-3; 8 positions agree with TRBD1. Trimming cost V 4 bases and J 0 bases; bases outside gene matches: 0. From germline, CDR1 is MNHEY and CDR2 SVGAGI. The CDR3 has 14 amino acids. The CDR3 is CASSWTGSTDTQYF. The CDR3 coding sequence is TGTGCCAGCAGTTGGACAGGGAGCACAGATACGCAGTATTTT.

CDR3: CASSVAGGGTDTQYF. CDR3 DNA sequence: TGTGCCAGCAGCGTGGCGGGGGGCGGCACAGATACGCAGTATTTT. The chain recombines TRBV9 with TRBJ2-3; 8 nucleotides agree with TRBD2. The length of the CDR3 is 15 residues. CDR1 and CDR2 from the germline V gene are SGDLS and YYNGEE. Germline trimming cut 2 bases from V and 1 base from J; bases unmatched to any gene: 3.

The chain recombines TRBV16 with TRBJ1-1; TRBD1 matches 9 bases. The CDR3 covers 17 residues. V gave up 4 bases and J gave up 4 bases; unmatched junction bases: 13. Germline CDR1 reads KGHSY; CDR2 reads FQNENV. The CDR3 DNA sequence: TGTGCCAGCAGCCCTACCCGGAACAGGGGGCAGAGCACTGAAGCTTTCTTT. It encodes CASSPTRNRGQSTEAFF.

The chain combines TRBV27 with TRBJ1-4, with 7 bases fitting TRBD1. J was trimmed by 4 bases and V by 5 bases; bases with no gene match: 10. Germline CDR1 MNHEY, CDR2 SMNVEV (reference sequence). CDR3 length: 16 residues. The CDR3 nucleotides are TGTGCCAGCAGTCCTTTCGGGGGACAGCTTAATGAAAAACTGTTTTTT. This codes for CASSPFGGQLNEKLFF.